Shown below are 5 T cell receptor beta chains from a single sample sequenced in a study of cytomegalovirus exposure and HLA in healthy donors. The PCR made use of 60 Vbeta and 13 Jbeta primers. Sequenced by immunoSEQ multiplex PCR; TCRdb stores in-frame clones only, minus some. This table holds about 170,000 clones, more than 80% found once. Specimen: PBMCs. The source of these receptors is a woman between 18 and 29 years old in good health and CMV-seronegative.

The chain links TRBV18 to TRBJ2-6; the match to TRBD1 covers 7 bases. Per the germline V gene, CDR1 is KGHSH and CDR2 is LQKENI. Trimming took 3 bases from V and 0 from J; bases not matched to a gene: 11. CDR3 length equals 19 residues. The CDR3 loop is CASSPLTGTESSGANVLTF. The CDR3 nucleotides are TGTGCCAGCTCACCGCTCACCGGGACAGAAAGCTCTGGGGCCAACGTCCTGACTTTC. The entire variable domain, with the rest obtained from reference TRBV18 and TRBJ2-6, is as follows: NAGVMQNPRHLVRRRGQEARLRCSPMKGHSHVYWYRQLPEEGLKFMVYLQKENIIDESGMPKERFSAEFPKEGPSILRIQQVVRGDSAAYFCASSPLTGTESSGANVLTFGAGSRLTVL.

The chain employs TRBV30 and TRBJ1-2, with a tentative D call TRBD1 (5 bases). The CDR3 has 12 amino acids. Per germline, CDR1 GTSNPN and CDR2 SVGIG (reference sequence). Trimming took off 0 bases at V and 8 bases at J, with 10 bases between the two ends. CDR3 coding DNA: TGTGCCTGGAGTGTCGGGGGTTGGGGCTACACCTTC. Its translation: CAWSVGGWGYTF. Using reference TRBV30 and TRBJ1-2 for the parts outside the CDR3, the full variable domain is SQTIHQWPATLVQPVGSPLSLECTVEGTSNPNLYWYRQAAGRGLQLLFYSVGIGQISSEVPQNLSASRPQDRQFILSSKKLLLSDSGFYLCAWSVGGWGYTFGSGTRLTVV.

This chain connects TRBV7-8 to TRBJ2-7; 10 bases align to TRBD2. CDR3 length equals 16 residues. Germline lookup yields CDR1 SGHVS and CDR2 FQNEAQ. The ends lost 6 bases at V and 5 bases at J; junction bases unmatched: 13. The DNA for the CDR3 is TGTGCCAGCAGTGCAGAGTTGGCTAGCGGGAGAAACGAGCAGTACTTC. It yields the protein CASSAELASGRNEQYF.

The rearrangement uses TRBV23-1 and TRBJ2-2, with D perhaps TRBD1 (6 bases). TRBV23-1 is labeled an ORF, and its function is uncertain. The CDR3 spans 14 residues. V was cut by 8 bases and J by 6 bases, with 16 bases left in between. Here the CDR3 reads CASVQGRTPGELFF. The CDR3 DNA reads TGCGCCAGCGTACAGGGAAGGACTCCCGGGGAGCTGTTTTTT.

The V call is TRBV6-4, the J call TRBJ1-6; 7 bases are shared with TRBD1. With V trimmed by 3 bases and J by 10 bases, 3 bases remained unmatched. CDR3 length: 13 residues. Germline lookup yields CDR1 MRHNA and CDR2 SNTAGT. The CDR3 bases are TGTGCCAGCAGTGAACGACAGGGATCACCCCTCCACTTT. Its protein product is CASSERQGSPLHF.